This T cell receptor (beta chain) emerged from a study of blood T cells in healthy people across ages. The use of a sample-barcoded 5' primer and a J-beta primer mix characterized a second PCR of roughly 6 to 11 cycles. Each of the cDNA molecules was tagged by a template-switch adaptor with 12 random nucleotides. TCRdb used MiXCR to reprocess the 5' RACE reads, holding one entry per CDR3 protein. The data show roughly 500,000 distinct CDR3 sequences, 27% seen once. The donors, aged roughly 6 to 90, were healthy Caucasians from Russia. About 9.9 milliliters of peripheral blood were drawn from each donor. In its sample, this clonotype was seen a few times. Its antigen is not known. Study results and limitations: Both higher diversity and more naive CD4+ cells marked long-lived donors when set against aged donors.

This TCR was recovered from a woman aged 70-85 years in good health. Sequencing input: blood.

The CDR3 DNA follows: TGTGCCAGCAAGCTGACAGGGGGAGAATCCTATGGCTACACCTTC. This codes for CASKLTGGESYGYTF. The chain carries TRBV7-2 and TRBJ1-2; 9 bases match TRBD1. The germline V gene has CDR1 SGHTA and CDR2 FQGNSA. There are 15 residues in the CDR3. Germline trimming cut 7 bases from V and 4 bases from J; bases unmatched to any gene: 10.